This TCR beta chain was sequenced in a study of breast tumors, draining lymph nodes, adjacent tissues. General observations from the study: Data only fit, rather than demonstrated, lymph node origin of most tumor T cells. Tumor TCR diversity was below lymph nodes but above nontumor tissue. Data fit most tumor T cells coming from lymph node, expanding in tumor.

TCRdb analysed the multiplex PCR reads with MiXCR anew, one entry per CDR3 protein. The table has 16,000 or so distinct CDR3 sequences, 45% seen once; the top ten hold less than 15%. This clonotype came up many times. Its target is unknown. A much larger clone is a single base away; this may be a read error. The CDR3 consists of 16 residues. The V segment lost 6 bases and the J segment 4 bases; nucleotides outside the gene matches: 8. Germline CDR1 reads MNHEY; CDR2 reads SVGAGI. The sequenced sample consisted of tumor-adjacent breast tissue. The TCR sequence derives from a female donor with breast cancer. Some clones in this sample may be carry-over from other donors' samples. The chain uses TRBV6-5 and TRBJ2-2, with 10 positions matching TRBD1. In DNA form, the CDR3 reads TGTGCCAGCAGCCACTGGGGGACAGGGGTCACCGGGGAGCTGTTTTTT. Protein product: CASSHWGTGVTGELFF.